The entry below describes one TCR beta chain. The antigen this receptor binds is unknown. Per-base qualities were not stored, and no clone one base away is much larger. Taken from cysteine to phenylalanine, the CDR3 has 13 residues. Kept here is only the CDR3 DNA, which spans 39 bases and is read in frame from base 1. The CDR1 and CDR2 encoded by the germline V gene are MNHEY and SVGEGT. Trimming removed 5 bases from V and 5 bases from J, leaving 12 bases between the germline ends. This sample stems from a study of blood T cell repertoires in COVID-19 (TCRdb year 2020). Describing the broader study: Samples covering the acute and convalescent phases of COVID-19 were provided by collaborators in the United States, Italy and Spain. The material from the prospective study consisted of cDNA or gDNA derived from T cells, B-cell-depleted T cells, or PBMCs. Deeply sampled blood TCRbeta repertoires from subjects exposed to, actively infected with, or recovered from COVID-19 were included in the dataset. The repertoires were released in a freely available public database intended as a resource for research on the immune response to SARS-CoV-2. Samples came from the ongoing ImmuneRACE study (first 160 participants) plus 1,254 subjects from 6 global collaborators. The sample metadata nearly always contained a de-identified subject ID, COVID-19 status, age in years and sex. Where HLA class I and class II types were available, the types were taken from metadata supplied by the sample provider, not from assay-based typing.

What the authors observed across the whole study: How much clinical and demographic metadata was included differed by source and by participant, and the metadata was provided uncurated.

The immunoSEQ Assay, a bias-controlled multiplex PCR, was used to amplify TCRbeta CDR3 regions from genomic DNA. Processing in the source paper ran as follows. The number of nucleated cells in each sample was estimated from the amplification of reference gene primers within the assay. To quantify the absolute abundance of each unique TCRbeta CDR3 rearrangement, sequence reads were collapsed and filtered. For each sample, productive Simpson clonality was calculated as the square root of Simpson's diversity index over productive rearrangements. Held by TCRdb, this immuneACCESS table contains in-frame sequences only and omits some clones. Under half of the omission traces to an unresolved V gene where checked; the cause of the rest is unknown. V and J calls and clone size come straight from that table; D and trimming were deduced from the DNA. Recorded for this sample are 110,000 or so clones; more than 80% of them occurred a single time. Approximately 5.1% of the sample comes from the top ten.

At one collaborating source in Seattle, patients were enrolled during active infection and were followed longitudinally through the course of disease. Whole blood was collected in K2EDTA tubes by collaborating institutions according to the institutions' own protocols. For TCRbeta analysis, collaborator samples were shipped as frozen whole blood, as isolated PBMCs, or as DNA extracted from either sample type. The source of this sequence is a woman aged 55-70 years with COVID-19, enrolled during active disease. Recombination connected TRBV6-2 or TRBV6-3 to TRBJ1-1, and TRBD1 may be the D gene, going by 5 matching bases. The sequenced sample consisted of peripheral blood. The CDR3 protein: CASSNARGTEAFF. The nucleotides are TGTGCCAGCAGTAACGCAAGGGGAACTGAAGCTTTCTTT.